These 5 T cell receptor beta chains came from one sample sequenced in a study of human T cells and chemical hapten exposure. TCRdb redid the calling of the RACE reads with MiXCR, one entry per CDR3 protein. The sample lists over 35,000 distinct CDR3 sequences, roughly 13% occurring once. Described time point: patch test 3, about 24 weeks after DPC sensitization. Treatment indicated: therapeutic diphenylcyclopropenone sensitization with weekly scalp DPC. Unfractionated whole blood was the source of the extracted total RNA. The sequencing here drew on whole blood, taken in connection with sensitization to the hapten diphenylcyclopropenone (DPC). The receptors were gathered from a woman aged 40-49 years with alopecia areata. Some clones in this sample may be carry-over from other donors' samples.

J is TRBJ2-5 and V is TRBV28; no clear D. This CDR3 has 13 residues. Germline V CDR1 and CDR2: MDHEN, SYDVKM. Written as DNA, the CDR3 is TGTGCTCACGGGTTAGCCTACCAAGAGACCCAGTACTTC. Residues: CAHGLAYQETQYF.

This clonotype was picked up a small number of times. The chain carries TRBV29-1 and TRBJ2-2; a weak D match, TRBD2 (7 bases). Trimming took 4 bases from V and 4 from J, leaving 13 bases between them. Germline lookup yields CDR1 SQVTM and CDR2 ANQGSEA. This CDR3 spans 14 amino acids. This CDR3 is CSVGGGGGTGELFF. Written as DNA, the CDR3 is TGCAGCGTTGGGGGGGGCGGCGGCACCGGGGAGCTGTTTTTT.

V and J are TRBV28 and TRBJ1-2; TRBD1 matches at 12 bases. There are 14 residues in the CDR3. The trim removed 11 bases at V and 4 bases at J, leaving 8 bases unmatched. In germline, CDR1 is MDHEN, CDR2 SYDVKM. The CDR3 DNA is TGTGCCTTGGGGGACAGGGGGCGTAGCTATGGCTACACCTTC. It specifies CALGDRGRSYGYTF.

This clonotype was seen at least ten times. The chain carries TRBV5-1 and TRBJ2-7; 10 nucleotides match TRBD2. Trimming removed 0 bases from V and 4 bases from J; junction bases left unmatched: 1. This CDR3 has 14 residues. CDR1 is SGHRS and CDR2 is YFSETQ in the germline V gene. The CDR3 loop reads CASSLEAGGYEQYF. The DNA of the CDR3 is TGCGCCAGCAGCTTGGAAGCGGGAGGGTACGAGCAGTACTTC.

The gene calls are TRBV29-1 and TRBJ2-7; D is ambiguous. Germline V gene sequence: CDR1 SQVTM, CDR2 ANQGSEA. Trimming cost V 4 bases and J 0 bases, with 10 bases left between them. The CDR3 runs 13 residues. The DNA of the CDR3 is TGCAGCGTTGCGCGGACCAGCTCCTACGAGCAGTACTTC. The encoded protein is CSVARTSSYEQYF.